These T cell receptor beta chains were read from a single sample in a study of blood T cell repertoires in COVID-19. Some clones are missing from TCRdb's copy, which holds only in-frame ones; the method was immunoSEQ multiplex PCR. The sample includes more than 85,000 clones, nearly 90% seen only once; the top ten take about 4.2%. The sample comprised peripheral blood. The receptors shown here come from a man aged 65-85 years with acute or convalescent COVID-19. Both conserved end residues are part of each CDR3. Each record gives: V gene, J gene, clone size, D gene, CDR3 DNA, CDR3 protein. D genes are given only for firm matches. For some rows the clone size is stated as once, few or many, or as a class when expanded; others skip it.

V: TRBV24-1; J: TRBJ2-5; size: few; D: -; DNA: TGTGCCACCAGTGATTTTGGCGGGACCCAGTACTTC; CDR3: CATSDFGGTQYF
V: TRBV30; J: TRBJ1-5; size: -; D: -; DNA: TGTGCCTGGAGAGGGGGGGGTAATCAGCCCCAGCATTTT; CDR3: CAWRGGGNQPQHF
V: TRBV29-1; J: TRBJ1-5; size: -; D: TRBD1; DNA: TGCAGCGTTGAAGGGACAGGGGGCTCACCCCAGCATTTT; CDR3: CSVEGTGGSPQHF
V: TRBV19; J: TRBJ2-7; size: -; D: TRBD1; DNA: TGTGCCAGTAGTTCCCCGGGACAGGGCATCTACGAGCAGTACTTC; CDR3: CASSSPGQGIYEQYF
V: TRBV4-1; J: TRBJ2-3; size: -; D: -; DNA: TGCGCCAGCAGCCAGGAAGCCGGGACAGATACGCAGTATTTT; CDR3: CASSQEAGTDTQYF
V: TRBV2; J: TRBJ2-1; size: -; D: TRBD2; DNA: TGTGCCAGCAGTGAAGCGCGGGGGACTTACAATGAGCAGTTCTTC; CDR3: CASSEARGTYNEQFF
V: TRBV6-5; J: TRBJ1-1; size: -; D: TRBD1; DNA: TGTGCCAGCAAGGCGGAGGGGGCCCGAGGGACTGAAGCTTTCTTT; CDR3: CASKAEGARGTEAFF
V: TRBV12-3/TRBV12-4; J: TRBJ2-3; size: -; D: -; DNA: TGTGCCAGCAGTTTAGGAGGAGATACGCAGTATTTT; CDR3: CASSLGGDTQYF
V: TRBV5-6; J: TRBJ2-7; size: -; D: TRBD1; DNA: TGTGCCAGCAGCTTCCGGACAGGGGGAATTGCCGAGCAGTACTTC; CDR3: CASSFRTGGIAEQYF
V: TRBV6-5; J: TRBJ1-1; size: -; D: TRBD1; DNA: TGTGCCACCTGGGACAGGGACACTGAAGCTTTCTTT; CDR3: CATWDRDTEAFF
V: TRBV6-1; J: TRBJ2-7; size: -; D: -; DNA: TGTGCCAGCAGTGAAGCCCGGACTCTTCTGTACGAGCAGTACTTC; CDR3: CASSEARTLLYEQYF
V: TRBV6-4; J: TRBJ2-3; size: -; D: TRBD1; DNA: TGTGCCAGCGCCGAGGGGGCGGACACAGATACGCAGTATTTT; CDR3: CASAEGADTDTQYF
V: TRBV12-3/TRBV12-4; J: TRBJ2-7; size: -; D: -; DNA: TGTGCCAGCACGCCGGGAGCCGCCTACGAGCAGTACTTC; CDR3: CASTPGAAYEQYF
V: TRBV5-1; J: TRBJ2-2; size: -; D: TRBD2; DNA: TGCGCCAGCAGCTTCAGCGGGGCCGTATCGAACACCGGGGAGCTGTTTTTT; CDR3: CASSFSGAVSNTGELFF
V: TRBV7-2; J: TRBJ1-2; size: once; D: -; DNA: TGTGCCAGCAGCTTAATTCTAGGTGGCTACACCTTC; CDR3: CASSLILGGYTF